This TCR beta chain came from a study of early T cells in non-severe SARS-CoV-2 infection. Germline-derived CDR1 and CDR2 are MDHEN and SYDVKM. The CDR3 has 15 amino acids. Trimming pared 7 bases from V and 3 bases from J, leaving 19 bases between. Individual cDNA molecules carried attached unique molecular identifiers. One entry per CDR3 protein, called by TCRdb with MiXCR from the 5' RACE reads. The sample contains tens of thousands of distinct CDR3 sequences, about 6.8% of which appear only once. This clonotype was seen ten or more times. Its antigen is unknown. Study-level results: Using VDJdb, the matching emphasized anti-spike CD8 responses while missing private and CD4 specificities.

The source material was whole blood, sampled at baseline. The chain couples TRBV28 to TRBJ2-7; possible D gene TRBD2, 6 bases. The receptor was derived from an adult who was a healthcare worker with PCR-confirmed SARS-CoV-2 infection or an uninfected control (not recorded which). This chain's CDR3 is CASIPAGYGSYEQYF. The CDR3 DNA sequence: TGTGCCAGCATTCCGGCGGGGTACGGGAGCTACGAGCAGTACTTC. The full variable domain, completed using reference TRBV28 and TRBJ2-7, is DVKVTQSSRYLVKRTGEKVFLECVQDMDHENMFWYRQDPGLGLRLIYFSYDVKMKEKGDIPEGYSVSREKKERFSLILESASTNQTSMYLCASIPAGYGSYEQYFGPGTRLTVT.